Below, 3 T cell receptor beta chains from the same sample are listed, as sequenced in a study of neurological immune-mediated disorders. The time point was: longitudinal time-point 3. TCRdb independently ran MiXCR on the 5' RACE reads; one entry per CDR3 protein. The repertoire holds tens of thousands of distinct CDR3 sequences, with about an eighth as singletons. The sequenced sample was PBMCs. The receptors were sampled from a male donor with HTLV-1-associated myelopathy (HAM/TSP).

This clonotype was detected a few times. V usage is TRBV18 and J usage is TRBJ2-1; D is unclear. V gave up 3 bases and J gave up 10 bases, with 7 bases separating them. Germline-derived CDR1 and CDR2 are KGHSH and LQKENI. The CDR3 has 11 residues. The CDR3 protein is CASSPATEQFF. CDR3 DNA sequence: TGTGCCAGCTCACCTGCAACAGAGCAGTTCTTC.

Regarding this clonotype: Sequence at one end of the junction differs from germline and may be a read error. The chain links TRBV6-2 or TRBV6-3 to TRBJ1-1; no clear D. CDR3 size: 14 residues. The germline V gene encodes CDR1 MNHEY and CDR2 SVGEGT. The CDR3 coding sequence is TGCGCCAGCAGTGAACAAGGACTAAACACTGAATCTTTCTTT. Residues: CASSEQGLNTESFF.

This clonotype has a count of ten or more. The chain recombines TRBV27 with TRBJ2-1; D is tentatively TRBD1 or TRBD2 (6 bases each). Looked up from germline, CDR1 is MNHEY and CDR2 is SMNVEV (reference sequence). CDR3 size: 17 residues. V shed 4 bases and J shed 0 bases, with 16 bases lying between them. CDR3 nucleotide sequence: TGTGCCAGCAGTTATAGTGGGGGGCCTGTCTCCTACAATGAGCAGTTCTTC. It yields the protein CASSYSGGPVSYNEQFF.